Below, one T cell receptor beta chain is given with its context. The record originates from a study of cytomegalovirus exposure and HLA in healthy donors. At the level of the study: Early released data had around 88 million unique TCRs, all coming from HLA-typed donors.

PCR involved 60 Vbeta and 13 Jbeta primers. Assay: immunoSEQ multiplex PCR; the TCRdb copy retains only in-frame clones and omits some. In the table there are 150,000 to 200,000 clones, about 88% of which are singletons. Deletions cut 4 bases from V and 0 bases from J, with 11 bases between. Germline loops: CDR1 MNHEY, CDR2 SVGAGI. The CDR3 runs 15 residues. Sequenced sample: PBMCs. This receptor was identified in a man aged 18 to 30 in good health and CMV-seropositive. The rearrangement links TRBV6-5 to TRBJ2-3; D unresolved. Written as DNA, the CDR3 is TGTGCCAGCAGTTTGGCGGAGTCCAGCACAGATACGCAGTATTTT. It encodes CASSLAESSTDTQYF.